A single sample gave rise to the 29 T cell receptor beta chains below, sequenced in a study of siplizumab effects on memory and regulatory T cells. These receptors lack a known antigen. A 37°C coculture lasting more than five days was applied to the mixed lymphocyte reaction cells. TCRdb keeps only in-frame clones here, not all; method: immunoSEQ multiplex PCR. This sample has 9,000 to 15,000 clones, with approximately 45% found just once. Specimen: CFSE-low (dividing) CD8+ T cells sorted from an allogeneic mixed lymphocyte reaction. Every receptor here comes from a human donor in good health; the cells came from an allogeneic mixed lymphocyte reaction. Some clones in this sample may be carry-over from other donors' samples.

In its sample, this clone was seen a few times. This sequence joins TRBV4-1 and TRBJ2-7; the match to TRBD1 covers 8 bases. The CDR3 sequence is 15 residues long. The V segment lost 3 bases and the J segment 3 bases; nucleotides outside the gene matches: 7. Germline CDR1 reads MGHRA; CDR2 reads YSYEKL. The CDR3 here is CASSHHPTGGYEQYF. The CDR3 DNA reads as TGCGCCAGCAGCCATCATCCCACAGGGGGCTACGAGCAGTACTTC.

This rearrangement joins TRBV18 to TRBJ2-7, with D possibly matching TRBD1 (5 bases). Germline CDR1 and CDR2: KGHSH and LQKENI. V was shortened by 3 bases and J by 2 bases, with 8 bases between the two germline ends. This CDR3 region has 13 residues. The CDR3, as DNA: TGTGCCAGCTCACCGATCAGGGCCTACGAGCAGTACTTC. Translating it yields CASSPIRAYEQYF.

This CDR3 reads CATSRDKGTLSGYTF. The CDR3 nucleotides read TGTGCCACCAGCAGAGATAAAGGAACCCTTTCGGGCTACACCTTC. The J gene is TRBJ1-2, the V gene TRBV15; D unclear. The V gene lost 0 bases and the J gene lost 8 bases, with 16 bases spanning the gap. Germline CDR1 reads LNHNV; CDR2 reads YYDKDF (reference sequence). The CDR3 totals 15 residues.

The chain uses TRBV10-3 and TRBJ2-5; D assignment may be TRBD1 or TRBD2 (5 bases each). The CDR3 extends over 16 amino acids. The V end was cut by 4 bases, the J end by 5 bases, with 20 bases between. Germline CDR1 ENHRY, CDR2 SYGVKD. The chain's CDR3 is CAISVQGEGLWETQYF. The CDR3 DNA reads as TGTGCCATCAGTGTCCAGGGAGAAGGGCTCTGGGAGACCCAGTACTTC.

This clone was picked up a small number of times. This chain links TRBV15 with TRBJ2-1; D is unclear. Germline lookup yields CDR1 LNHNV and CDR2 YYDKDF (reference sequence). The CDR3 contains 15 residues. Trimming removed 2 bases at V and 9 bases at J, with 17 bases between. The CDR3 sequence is CATSRSLSARAEQFF. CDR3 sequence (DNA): TGTGCCACCAGCAGAAGTTTGTCCGCACGGGCTGAGCAGTTCTTC.

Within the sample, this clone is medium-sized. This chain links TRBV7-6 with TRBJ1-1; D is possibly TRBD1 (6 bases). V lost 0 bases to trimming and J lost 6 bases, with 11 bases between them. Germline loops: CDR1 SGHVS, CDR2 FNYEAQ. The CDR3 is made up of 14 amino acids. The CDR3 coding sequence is TGTGCCAGCAGCTTAGCGAGGGGGGCCCCTGAAGCTTTCTTT. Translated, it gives CASSLARGAPEAFF. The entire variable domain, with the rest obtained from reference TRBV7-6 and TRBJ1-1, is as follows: GAGVSQSPRYKVTKRGQDVALRCDPISGHVSLYWYRQALGQGPEFLTYFNYEAQQDKSGLPNDRFSAERPEGSISTLTIQRTEQRDSAMYRCASSLARGAPEAFFGQGTRLTVV.

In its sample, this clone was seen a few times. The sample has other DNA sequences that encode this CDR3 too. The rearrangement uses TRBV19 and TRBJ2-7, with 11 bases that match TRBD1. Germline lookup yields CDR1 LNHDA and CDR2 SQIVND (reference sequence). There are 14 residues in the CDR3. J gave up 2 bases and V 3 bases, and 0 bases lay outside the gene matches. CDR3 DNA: TGTGCCAGTAGTATGGGACAGGGGGCCTACGAGCAGTACTTC. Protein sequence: CASSMGQGAYEQYF.

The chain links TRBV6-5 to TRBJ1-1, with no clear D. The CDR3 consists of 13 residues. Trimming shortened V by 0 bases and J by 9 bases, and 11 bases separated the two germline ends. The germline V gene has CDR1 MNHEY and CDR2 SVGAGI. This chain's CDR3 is CASSYSEGNKAFF. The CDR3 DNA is TGTGCCAGCAGTTACTCGGAAGGGAATAAAGCTTTCTTT.

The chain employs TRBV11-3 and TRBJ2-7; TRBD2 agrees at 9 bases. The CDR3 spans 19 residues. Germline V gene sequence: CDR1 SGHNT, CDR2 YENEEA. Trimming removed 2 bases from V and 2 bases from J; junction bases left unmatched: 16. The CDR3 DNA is TGTGCCAGCAGCTTACATCCAGAGCGGGAGGTGGCCAAAACCTACGAGCAGTACTTC. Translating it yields CASSLHPEREVAKTYEQYF.

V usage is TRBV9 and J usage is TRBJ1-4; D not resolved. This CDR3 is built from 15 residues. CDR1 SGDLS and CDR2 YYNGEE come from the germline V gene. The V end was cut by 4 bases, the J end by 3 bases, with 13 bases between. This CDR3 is CASSSSTFPNEKLFF. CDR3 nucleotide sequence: TGTGCCAGCAGCTCCTCGACATTTCCTAATGAAAAACTGTTTTTT.

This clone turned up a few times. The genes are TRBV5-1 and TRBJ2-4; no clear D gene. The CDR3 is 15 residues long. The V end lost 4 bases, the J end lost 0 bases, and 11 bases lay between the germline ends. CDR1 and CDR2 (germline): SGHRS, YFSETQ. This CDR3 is CASSPGILAKNIQYF. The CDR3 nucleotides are TGCGCCAGCAGCCCTGGTATACTAGCCAAAAACATTCAGTACTTC.

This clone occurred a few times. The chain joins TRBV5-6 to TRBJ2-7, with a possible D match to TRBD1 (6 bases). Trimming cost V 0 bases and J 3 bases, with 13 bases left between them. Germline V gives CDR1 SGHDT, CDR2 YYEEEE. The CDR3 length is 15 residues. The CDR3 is CASSLGGTHFYEQYF. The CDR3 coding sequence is TGTGCCAGCAGCTTGGGAGGGACACACTTCTACGAGCAGTACTTC.

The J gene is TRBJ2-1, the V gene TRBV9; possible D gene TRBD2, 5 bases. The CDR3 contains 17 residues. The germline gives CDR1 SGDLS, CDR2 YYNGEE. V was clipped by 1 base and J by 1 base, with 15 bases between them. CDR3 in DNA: TGTGCCAGCAGCGTAATGGGAGCCAGCTTGTCCTACAATGAGCAGTTCTTC. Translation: CASSVMGASLSYNEQFF.

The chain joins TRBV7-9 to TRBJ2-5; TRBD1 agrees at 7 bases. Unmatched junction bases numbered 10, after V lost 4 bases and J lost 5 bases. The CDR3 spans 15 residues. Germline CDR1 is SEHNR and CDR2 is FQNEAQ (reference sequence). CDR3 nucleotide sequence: TGTGCCAGCAGCTCCACATACAGGGGTATCGAGACCCAGTACTTC. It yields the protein CASSSTYRGIETQYF.

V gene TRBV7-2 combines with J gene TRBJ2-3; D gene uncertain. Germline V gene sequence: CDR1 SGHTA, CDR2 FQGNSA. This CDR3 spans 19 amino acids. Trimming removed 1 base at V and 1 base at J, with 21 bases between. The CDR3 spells CASSLDGTGTQWGTDTQYF. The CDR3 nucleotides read TGTGCCAGCAGCTTAGATGGTACTGGCACACAATGGGGCACAGATACGCAGTATTTT. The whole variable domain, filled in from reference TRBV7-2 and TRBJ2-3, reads GAGVSQSPSNKVTEKGKDVELRCDPISGHTALYWYRQSLGQGLEFLIYFQGNSAPDKSGLPSDRFSAERTGGSVSTLTIQRTQQEDSAVYLCASSLDGTGTQWGTDTQYFGPGTRLTVL.

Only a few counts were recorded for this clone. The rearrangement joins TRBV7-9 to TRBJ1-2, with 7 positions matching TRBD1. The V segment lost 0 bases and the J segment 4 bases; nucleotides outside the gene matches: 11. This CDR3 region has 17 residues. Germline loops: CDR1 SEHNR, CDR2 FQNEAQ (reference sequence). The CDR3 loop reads CASSLATTGFESYGYTF. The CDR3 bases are TGTGCCAGCAGCTTAGCGACGACAGGGTTTGAGAGCTATGGCTACACCTTC.

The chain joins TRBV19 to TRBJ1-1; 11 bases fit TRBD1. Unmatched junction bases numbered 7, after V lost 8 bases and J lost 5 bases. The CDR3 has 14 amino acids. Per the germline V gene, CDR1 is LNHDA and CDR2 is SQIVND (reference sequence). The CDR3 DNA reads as TGTGCCAGTTGCGGGACAGGGGGTTGGACTGAAGCTTTCTTT. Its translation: CASCGTGGWTEAFF.

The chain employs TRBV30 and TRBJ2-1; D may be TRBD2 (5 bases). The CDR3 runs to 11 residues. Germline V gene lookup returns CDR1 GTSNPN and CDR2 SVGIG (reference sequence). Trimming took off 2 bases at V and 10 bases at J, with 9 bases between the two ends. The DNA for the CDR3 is TGTGCCTGGAGTCCCCCGGGGGAGCAGTTCTTC. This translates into CAWSPPGEQFF.

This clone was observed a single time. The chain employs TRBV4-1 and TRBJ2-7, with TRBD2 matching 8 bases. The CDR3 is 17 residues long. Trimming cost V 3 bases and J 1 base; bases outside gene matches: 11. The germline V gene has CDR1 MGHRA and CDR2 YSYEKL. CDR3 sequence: CASSQASGTRPSYEQYF. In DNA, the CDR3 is TGCGCCAGCAGCCAGGCATCCGGGACTAGACCTTCCTACGAGCAGTACTTC.

The CDR3 loop reads CASSGQGGYTEAFF. The CDR3, as DNA: TGTGCCAGCAGTGGACAGGGGGGGTACACTGAAGCTTTCTTT. The chain combines TRBV25-1 with TRBJ1-1, with 9 nucleotides matching TRBD1. CDR3 length: 14 residues. Trimming removed 4 bases from V and 3 bases from J; junction bases left unmatched: 3. Germline V CDR1 and CDR2: MGHDK, SYGVNS.

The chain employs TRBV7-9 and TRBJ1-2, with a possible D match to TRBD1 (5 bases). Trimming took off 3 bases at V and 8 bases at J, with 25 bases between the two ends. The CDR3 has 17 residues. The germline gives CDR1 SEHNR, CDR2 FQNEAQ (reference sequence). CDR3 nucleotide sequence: TGTGCCAGCAGCTTGAGTTACGGGGGTGACCAGGGTGAGGGCTACACCTTC. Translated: CASSLSYGGDQGEGYTF.

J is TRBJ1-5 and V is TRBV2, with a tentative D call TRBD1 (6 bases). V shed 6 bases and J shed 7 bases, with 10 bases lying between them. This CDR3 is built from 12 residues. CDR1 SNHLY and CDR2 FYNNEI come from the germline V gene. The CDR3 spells CASRLGGQPQHF. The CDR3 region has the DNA TGTGCCAGCAGGCTCGGGGGCCAGCCCCAGCATTTT.

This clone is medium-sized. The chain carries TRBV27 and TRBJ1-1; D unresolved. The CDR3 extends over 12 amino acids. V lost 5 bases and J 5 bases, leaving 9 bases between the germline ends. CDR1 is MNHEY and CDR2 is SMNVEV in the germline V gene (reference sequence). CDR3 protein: CASSTGGTEAFF. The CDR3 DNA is TGTGCCAGCAGTACTGGAGGAACTGAAGCTTTCTTT.

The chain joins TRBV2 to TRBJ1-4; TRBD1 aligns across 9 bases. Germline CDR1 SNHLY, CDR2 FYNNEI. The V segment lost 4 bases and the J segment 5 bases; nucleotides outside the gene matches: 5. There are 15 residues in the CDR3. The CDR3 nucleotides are TGTGCCAGCAGTGTTGGGGGGACAGGGAATGAAAAACTGTTTTTT. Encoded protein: CASSVGGTGNEKLFF.

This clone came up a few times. CDR3 residues: CASSIAGGWNTGELFF. The DNA for the CDR3 is TGTGCCAGTAGTATCGCGGGAGGGTGGAACACCGGGGAGCTGTTTTTT. This chain joins TRBV19 and TRBJ2-2; 9 bases match TRBD2. CDR1 and CDR2 from the germline V gene are LNHDA and SQIVND (reference sequence). Trimming took 3 bases from V and 1 from J; bases not matched to a gene: 3. The CDR3 contains 16 residues.

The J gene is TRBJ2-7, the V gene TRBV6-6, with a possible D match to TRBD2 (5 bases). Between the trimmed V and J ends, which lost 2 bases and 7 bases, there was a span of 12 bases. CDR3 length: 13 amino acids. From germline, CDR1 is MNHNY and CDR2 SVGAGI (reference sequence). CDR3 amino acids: CASSYPSGGEQYF. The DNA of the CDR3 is TGTGCCAGCAGTTACCCTTCCGGAGGTGAGCAGTACTTC.

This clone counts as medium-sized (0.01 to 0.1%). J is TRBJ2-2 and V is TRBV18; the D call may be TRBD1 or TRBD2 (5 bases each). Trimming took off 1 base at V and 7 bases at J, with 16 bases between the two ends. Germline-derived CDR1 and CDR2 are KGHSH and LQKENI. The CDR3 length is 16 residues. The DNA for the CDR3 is TGTGCCAGCTCACCACTAAGGCCGCCGGGGCACGGGGAGCTGTTTTTT. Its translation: CASSPLRPPGHGELFF.

The CDR3 DNA follows: TGCGCCAGCAGCTTGTCGGGGGGTGGAGAGACCCAGTACTTC. It translates to CASSLSGGGETQYF. The J gene is TRBJ2-5, the V gene TRBV5-1; TRBD2 aligns across 7 bases. The CDR3 contains 14 residues. V lost 1 base to trimming and J lost 4 bases; unmatched junction nucleotides: 4. CDR1 SGHRS and CDR2 YFSETQ come from the germline V gene.

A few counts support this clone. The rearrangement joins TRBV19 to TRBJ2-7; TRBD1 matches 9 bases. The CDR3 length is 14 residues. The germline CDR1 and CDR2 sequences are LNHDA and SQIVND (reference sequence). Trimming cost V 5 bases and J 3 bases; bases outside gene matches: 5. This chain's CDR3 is CASSPGTGFYEQYF. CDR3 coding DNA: TGTGCCAGTAGTCCCGGGACAGGGTTCTACGAGCAGTACTTC.